Listed here are 23 T cell receptor beta chains from one sample, sequenced in a study of T cells in Graves' hyperthyroidism and ophthalmopathy. Authors of the study amplified TCR beta CDR3 regions from RNA transcripts. HTBI primers were the set used in a first-round RT-PCR of the TCR CDR3. TCRdb processed the multiplex PCR reads anew with MiXCR; each CDR3 protein has one entry. The profile shows about 690,000 distinct CDR3 sequences, approximately 15% of them singletons. The sequencing sample was made of blood. These receptors were taken from a man aged 45-60 years with Graves' hyperthyroidism.

This clonotype was counted a few times. V usage is TRBV7-9 and J usage is TRBJ1-2; maybe TRBD1 (5 bases). This CDR3 has 17 residues. Germline CDR1 is SEHNR and CDR2 is FQNEAQ (reference sequence). Trimming left V 0 bases short and J 0 bases short, with 14 bases between. The CDR3 loop reads CASSLAGQGSTNYGYTF. As DNA, the CDR3 is TGTGCCAGCAGCTTAGCGGGTCAGGGAAGTACTAACTATGGCTACACCTTC.

This clonotype was seen repeatedly, ten times or more. This chain links TRBV19 with TRBJ1-1, with D possibly being TRBD1 (5 bases). V shed 4 bases and J shed 5 bases, with 11 bases lying between them. There are 13 residues in the CDR3. Looked up from germline, CDR1 is LNHDA and CDR2 is SQIVND (reference sequence). The CDR3 loop is CASSTGIVTEAFF. DNA for the CDR3: TGTGCCAGTAGTACAGGGATTGTTACTGAAGCTTTCTTT.

This clonotype occurred many times. The V gene is TRBV29-1, the J gene TRBJ2-1; TRBD2 might be the D (6 bases). CDR1 and CDR2 (germline): SQVTM, ANQGSEA. The CDR3 contains 15 residues. Trimming took off 5 bases at V and 0 bases at J, with 14 bases between the two ends. This CDR3 is CSVSLGGNSYNEQFF. CDR3 nucleotides: TGCAGCGTTAGTCTCGGCGGGAACTCCTACAATGAGCAGTTCTTC.

The rearrangement joins TRBV4-1 to TRBJ1-6, with D hard to call. V dropped 0 bases and J dropped 7 bases, with 13 bases sitting between them. Germline V CDR1 and CDR2: MGHRA, YSYEKL. The CDR3 covers 16 residues. DNA of the CDR3: TGCGCCAGCAGCCAAGATAGTACTCGGCTAAATTCACCCCTCCACTTT. It codes for CASSQDSTRLNSPLHF.

Ten or more counts support this clonotype. This chain links TRBV2 with TRBJ2-3, with a weak D call TRBD1 (5 bases). The CDR3 loop spans 12 amino acids. CDR1 and CDR2 (germline): SNHLY, FYNNEI. V was cut by 6 bases and J by 3 bases, with 7 bases left in between. The CDR3 DNA is TGTGCCAGCAGACAGGAAACAGATACGCAGTATTTT. Protein product: CASRQETDTQYF.

This clonotype was seen many times. The chain uses TRBV28 and TRBJ2-7, with D unclear. This CDR3 spans 12 amino acids. Germline V gene sequence: CDR1 MDHEN, CDR2 SYDVKM. Trimming stripped 6 bases from V and 6 bases from J, with 12 bases between. CDR3 protein: CASSLLFGEQYF. CDR3 DNA sequence: TGTGCCAGCAGCCTACTCTTCGGCGAGCAGTACTTC.

This clonotype was counted many times. CDR3 region: CASSLAQKETQYF. The CDR3, as DNA: TGTGCCAGCAGCTTAGCACAGAAAGAGACCCAGTACTTC. The chain has TRBV7-9 and TRBJ2-5; D ambiguous. V lost 0 bases to trimming and J lost 3 bases, with 5 bases between them. CDR3 length: 13 amino acids. The germline CDR1 and CDR2 sequences are SEHNR and FQNEAQ (reference sequence). Full variable domain (rest looked up from reference TRBV7-9 and TRBJ2-5): DTGVSQNPRHKITKRGQNVTFRCDPISEHNRLYWYRQTLGQGPEFLTYFQNEAQLEKSRLLSDRFSAERPKGSFSTLEIQRTEQGDSAMYLCASSLAQKETQYFGPGTRLLVL.

The chain uses TRBV10-3 and TRBJ2-5; D might be TRBD1 (6 bases). There are 14 residues in the CDR3. Germline V gene sequence: CDR1 ENHRY, CDR2 SYGVKD. Trimming took 6 bases from V and 1 from J, leaving 12 bases between them. CDR3 loop: CAIRLGQFQETQYF. CDR3 DNA sequence: TGTGCCATCAGGTTAGGACAGTTCCAAGAGACCCAGTACTTC.

The table lists this clonotype with many counts. This rearrangement joins TRBV28 to TRBJ2-1; 11 bases are shared with TRBD1. The germline V gene has CDR1 MDHEN and CDR2 SYDVKM. V lost 1 base to trimming and J lost 2 bases; unmatched junction nucleotides: 1. This CDR3 spans 16 amino acids. The chain's CDR3 is CASSLLGQGAYNEQFF. The CDR3, as DNA: TGTGCCAGCAGTTTATTGGGACAGGGGGCCTACAATGAGCAGTTCTTC.

At least ten counts were recorded for this clonotype. V gene TRBV28 combines with J gene TRBJ1-1; D is unresolved. This CDR3 has 16 amino acids. V was pared by 5 bases and J by 1 base, with 17 bases between. From germline, CDR1 is MDHEN and CDR2 SYDVKM. The CDR3 DNA reads as TGTGCCAGCAGTCCTAGACACCTACTCTGGAACACTGAAGCTTTCTTT. Its protein product is CASSPRHLLWNTEAFF.

This chain uses TRBV20-1 with TRBJ2-3, with D possibly being TRBD2 (6 bases). CDR1 is DFQATT, CDR2 SNEGSKA, per germline (reference sequence). The CDR3 is 15 amino acids. V gave up 2 bases and J gave up 3 bases, with 15 bases separating them. In nucleotides, the CDR3 is TGCAGTGCTAGAAGATCGGGAGTCGGGACAGATACGCAGTATTTT. This sequence encodes CSARRSGVGTDTQYF.

Concerning this clonotype itself: A read error may explain this, as a much larger clone is one base away. The chain uses TRBV27 and TRBJ2-1; D not resolved. From germline, CDR1 is MNHEY and CDR2 SMNVEV (reference sequence). V dropped 6 bases and J dropped 4 bases, with 16 bases sitting between them. This CDR3 comprises 15 residues. CDR3 nucleotide sequence: TGTGCCAGCAGGGAAATAGTCAAGCTGTACAATGAGCAGTTCTTC. It is translated as CASREIVKLYNEQFF.

Ten or more counts support this clonotype. This rearrangement joins TRBV3-1 to TRBJ2-5; D call uncertain. V was cut by 4 bases and J by 6 bases, with 12 bases left in between. This CDR3 has 13 residues. CDR1 and CDR2 from the germline V gene are LGHDT and YNNKEL (reference sequence). This CDR3 reads CASSPLNEQTQYF. The CDR3 DNA is TGTGCCAGCAGCCCCCTTAACGAACAGACCCAGTACTTC.

In its sample, this clonotype was seen once. The chain has TRBV30 and TRBJ2-3; D gene uncertain. V shed 4 bases and J shed 0 bases, with 11 bases lying between them. The CDR3 sequence is 14 residues long. Germline lookup yields CDR1 GTSNPN and CDR2 SVGIG (reference sequence). Here the CDR3 DNA reads TGTGCCTGGACCCCTGGCGCTAGCACAGATACGCAGTATTTT. Translated: CAWTPGASTDTQYF.

The rearrangement uses TRBV6-5 and TRBJ1-2, with TRBD1 matching over 7 bases. CDR3 length: 15 residues. With 8 bases clipped from V and 6 bases from J, the junction kept 15 bases outside the gene matches. Germline CDR1 and CDR2: MNHEY and SVGAGI. The CDR3 loop is CASHRLQTGMDGYTF. The CDR3 coding sequence is TGTGCCAGCCACCGCTTACAGACAGGGATGGATGGCTACACCTTC.

The chain employs TRBV4-1 and TRBJ1-1; D is ambiguous. The CDR3 has 14 residues. Looked up from germline, CDR1 is MGHRA and CDR2 is YSYEKL. Trimming took off 4 bases at V and 1 base at J, with 10 bases between the two ends. This CDR3 is CASSRKDGNTEAFF. The DNA of the CDR3 is TGCGCCAGCAGCCGAAAGGACGGGAACACTGAAGCTTTCTTT.

The sample holds many counts of this clonotype. J is TRBJ1-1 and V is TRBV3-1; D call uncertain. The CDR3 is 13 amino acids. CDR1 LGHDT and CDR2 YNNKEL come from the germline V gene (reference sequence). Trimming removed 0 bases at V and 3 bases at J, with 5 bases between. DNA of the CDR3: TGTGCCAGCAGCCAAGACGGGGACACTGAAGCTTTCTTT. Translating it yields CASSQDGDTEAFF.

This clonotype has ten or more counts. J is TRBJ2-7 and V is TRBV5-1; TRBD1 matches at 10 bases. V lost 2 bases and J lost 4; bases outside the gene matches: 6. In germline, CDR1 is SGHRS, CDR2 YFSETQ. CDR3 length: 15 amino acids. The CDR3: CASSFETGGVYEQYF. In DNA, the CDR3 is TGCGCCAGCAGCTTTGAGACAGGGGGCGTTTACGAGCAGTACTTC.

This clonotype was detected ten times or more. The chain carries TRBV20-1 and TRBJ1-2; 11 bases line up with TRBD1. The CDR3 length is 13 residues. Germline V lookup: CDR1 DFQATT, CDR2 SNEGSKA (reference sequence). Trimming cost V 5 bases and J 4 bases; bases outside gene matches: 3. CDR3 nucleotides: TGCAGTGCTTGGACAGGGGGCTCCTATGGCTACACCTTC. Its protein product is CSAWTGGSYGYTF.

This clonotype has a count of ten or more. The J gene is TRBJ2-7, the V gene TRBV11-2; D not certain. The CDR3 runs 16 residues. V lost 2 bases and J lost 3, with 17 bases in between. The germline V gene has CDR1 SGHAT and CDR2 FQNNGV. CDR3 DNA: TGTGCCAGCAGCTTATTGGCCTCAATTGTGTTCTACGAGCAGTACTTC. Translating it yields CASSLLASIVFYEQYF.

The rearrangement links TRBV20-1 to TRBJ2-5; TRBD2 matches at 13 bases. The CDR3 spans 14 residues. The V and J ends lost 4 bases and 4 bases, in that order; junction bases with no gene match: 3. Germline-derived CDR1 and CDR2 are DFQATT and SNEGSKA (reference sequence). This CDR3 reads CSAIRLAGGETQYF. As DNA, the CDR3 is TGCAGTGCTATAAGACTAGCGGGAGGAGAGACCCAGTACTTC.

This clonotype has a handful of counts. The V gene is TRBV29-1, the J gene TRBJ2-3; perhaps TRBD2 as D (5 bases). CDR1 SQVTM and CDR2 ANQGSEA come from the germline V gene. There are 13 residues in the CDR3. Trimming cost V 3 bases and J 4 bases, with 11 bases left between them. CDR3 nucleotides: TGCAGCGTTGAGACCGGGATCCCAGATACGCAGTATTTT. This gives the protein CSVETGIPDTQYF.

This clonotype was detected a few times. The chain carries TRBV27 and TRBJ2-7, with a possible D match to TRBD1 (5 bases). The CDR3 loop spans 16 amino acids. Per germline, CDR1 MNHEY and CDR2 SMNVEV (reference sequence). V dropped 3 bases and J dropped 4 bases, with 19 bases sitting between them. The CDR3 region is CASSFLGRGNLYEQYF. The CDR3 DNA sequence: TGTGCCAGCAGTTTCTTGGGGCGTGGGAACCTTTACGAGCAGTACTTC.